The T cell receptor beta chain under discussion was sequenced for a study of cytomegalovirus exposure and HLA in healthy donors (dated by TCRdb to about 2017). For context, the study as a whole: According to an earlier analysis of 450 to 650 of the donors, some 180 million T cells yielded some 110 million unique TCR beta sequences and roughly 280 Gb of sequence data. Approximately 300 gigabases of sequencing data and roughly 80 million unique TCR sequences made up an early release that covered some 640 HLA-typed donors. The genetic ancestry cluster associated with self-reported Caucasian donors included 70% to 85% of the approximately 400 genotyped donors. The study aimed to test whether signatures of past pathogen exposure could be identified by cataloging public T cell receptors. Using immunosequencing, the study profiled T cell repertoires from approximately 700 subjects and related those repertoires to cytomegalovirus serostatus. Besides the first cohort of hundreds of subjects, a separate validation cohort made up of about 120 different subjects was used. The study combined high-throughput TCR immunosequencing, statistical association of individual TCRs with disease status, and machine learning to predict cytomegalovirus infection status. To study patterns of TCR occurrence, a later analysis re-analyzed previously published TCR beta repertoires from 650 to 750 donors and added high-resolution HLA genotyping. Rather than using new phenotypic data, the later analysis identified candidate immune exposures from TCR beta sequences and from how often those sequences occurred across donors. In an earlier analysis of 587 of the donors, high-throughput TCR beta sequencing was used to judge whether each TCR beta V gene segment behaved as functional or pseudogenic. Donor age, sex, ethnicity and CMV serostatus were compiled together with the repertoire data. Genome-wide SNP genotypes for about 65% of the roughly 670 donors were used in a later genetic analysis, which treated that subset as a discovery cohort. All discovery cohort repertoires had been generated using a single sequencing platform. HLA typing covered class I and class II loci at four-digit resolution. Typing coverage varied by locus: roughly 629-630 donors for A, B, C, DRB1 and DQB1; around 560 for DQA1; 600 to 610 for DPA1; approximately 450 for DPB1. About five DR-DQ haplotypes were handled as single units for association and clustering because linkage in the cohort was strong. On average, 235,054 unique TCR beta nucleotide sequences were sequenced per donor among fewer than 500 genotyped donors of the cohort, with 15% to 20% of those sequences being non-productive. What the study reported, not specific to this receptor: Roughly uniform sequencing depth across donors was assumed in presence/absence analyses, although this assumption may not hold. Only TCR beta chains were sequenced in this cohort, and the absence of alpha or paired-chain data limited detectable features. A later genetic analysis associated a missense DCLRE1C variant with V-gene and J-gene trimming of TCR beta chains, and an independent cohort replicated the association. While some public TCRs were present in many individuals, most TCR sequences turned up only very rarely across donors. A later analysis associated 15,000 or so TCR beta sequences with specific HLA alleles at a false discovery rate of 0.05. Correlated functional status among segregating V segments might reflect linkage disequilibrium, but an unknown experimental factor could not be ruled out. The study listed over 150 TCR beta chains as associated with cytomegalovirus. A further reported finding was that TCR beta sequences accurately predicted the HLA-A and HLA-B alleles for most subjects in the first cohort. The classifier was reported to diagnose cytomegalovirus status with high specificity and sensitivity in both the original and validation cohorts. When HLA alleles, especially DR and DQ, strongly co-occurred, attributing TCR associations to individual alleles was difficult. The authors suggested that the approach could potentially be extended to other disease states and immunological phenotypes. The earlier analysis of some 540 of the donors excluded some 15 rarely observed V segments, including chromosome 9 orphons, because counts were too low. Some IMGT-functional V segments, including TRBV6-2 and TRBV6-3, could not be distinguished by the 87-base-pair reads and were therefore excluded. In a later analysis, most CMV-associated TCR beta chains were found to appear HLA-restricted, with HLA associations seemingly driven largely by CMV exposure. In a later analysis, HLA-associated TCR beta chains showed more clonal expansion and lower generation probabilities than non-associated chains that were equally common. Because HLA typing was unavailable for some donors at each locus, only the typed subset was used in association tests. According to a later analysis, parvovirus B19, influenza, CMV and Epstein-Barr virus appeared linked to several top co-occurrence clusters. A later genetic analysis reported fewer N-insertions in productive TCRs among donors in an Asian-associated ancestry cluster than the roughly 700-donor mean. In vitro tests confirmed that a few of the cytomegalovirus-associated TCR beta chains recognize cytomegalovirus antigens. A group of highly shared sequence variants was considered likely to be a technical artifact of the sequencing pipeline. Immune exposure information for the cohort was limited to CMV serostatus. In a later analysis, TCR association rates were found to vary across HLA loci, with the most associated TCRs seen for DRB1 alleles and the fewest for HLA-C alleles. In an earlier analysis of several hundred of the donors, most TCR beta V segments were observed in productive rearrangements about 87% or about 30% of the time, broadly matching IMGT annotations.

The cohort was made up of 500 to 800 healthy bone marrow donors. Cohort members were all nominally healthy when sampled, although unrecorded immune exposures were likely present. The donor was CMV seropositive and was included in the group of approximately 310 seropositive cohort members. A peripheral blood sample was collected from each donor, and TCR beta sequencing was performed on peripheral blood mononuclear cells. The Qiagen DNeasy Blood Extraction Kit was used to extract genomic DNA from the blood cell samples. With regard to this clone: Its cognate antigen has yet to be identified. Base qualities are missing; no much larger clone stands one base away.

The library was prepared using the immunoSEQ multiplex PCR assay. A mixture of 60 forward primers for TCR Vbeta segments and 13 reverse primers for TCR Jbeta segments was used in the multiplex PCR. The CDR3 region of rearranged TCR beta genes was amplified from genomic DNA by a multiplex PCR assay. Amplified TCR beta libraries were sequenced as 87-base-pair reads on the Illumina HiSeq System. Per the source publication's procedure: A later analysis counted about 80 million unique TCR beta chains across the 700 or so repertoires, and some 12 million of these chains were shared by at least two donors. To remove PCR and sequencing errors, raw reads were error-corrected and collapsed into unique sequences using a nearest-neighbor algorithm that merged closely related sequences. Alignment of CDR3 sequences to IMGT reference sequences was used to assign V, D and J gene segments. Each retained sequence needed at least a six-nucleotide match to both a V gene segment and a J gene segment. A rearrangement counted as productive if the CDR3 had no stop codons and remained in frame with V and J, and every other rearrangement counted as non-productive. CDR3 was defined according to IMGT convention as the region running from the second conserved V-encoded cysteine to the conserved J-encoded phenylalanine. In an earlier analysis of around 600 of the donors, sequences lacking an unambiguous match to a single V gene segment were excluded. An earlier analysis of just under 600 of the donors called V segments functional above 56.7% productive rearrangements and segregating when the between-donor standard deviation exceeded 5%. To diagnose cytomegalovirus status from the catalog of TCR beta chain sequences, a statistical classification framework was built. In a later analysis, V and J genes were assigned by comparing TCR nucleotide sequences against IMGT/GENE-DB human TR gene sequences. The TCRdist pipeline was used in a later analysis to assign CDR3 sequences and most-parsimonious VDJ recombination scenarios. In a later analysis, each TCR beta chain was defined by its CDR3 amino acid sequence together with its V-gene family, and reads without a unique V-gene family were excluded. A later analysis removed several hundred highly shared, low-generation-probability nucleotide sequences to deal with suspected cross-contamination and a sequencing artifact. In a later analysis, a clonal expansion index for each public chain was calculated from normalized within-repertoire ranks of inferred template counts. In a later analysis, generation probabilities were computed using a VDJ recombination model fitted to out-of-frame rearrangements, and the results were checked against IGoR. Hypergeometric tests were used in a later analysis to score TCR-TCR, TCR-HLA and TCR-CMV co-occurrence, with a repertoire-size bias correction applied to the TCR pairs. False discovery rates were estimated in a later analysis by permuting HLA or CMV assignments 20 times. In a later analysis, co-occurring TCRs were grouped using DBSCAN, and TCRdist sequence similarity was added for clustering within HLA-allele-positive subsets. For co-occurrence clustering, repertoires with fewer than 30,000 or more than 120,000 public chains were excluded, along with 4 to 6 repertoires with anomalous nucleotide sharing. The immuneACCESS repertoire file appears here via TCRdb, limited to in-frame rearrangements. These files lack a portion of the clones; in checked studies, under half of the deficit traces to unresolved V genes, and the cause of the others is not known. Clonal size and the V and J genes are those of that table, whereas D and trimming came from the DNA. The sample table contains a few hundred thousand clones; only one count was recorded for roughly 86% of them. The biggest ten clones account for approximately 2% of the sample.

For this chain, trimming is 7 bases at the V end and 7 bases at the J end, and the number of junction bases without a gene match is 9. The germline V gene (reference sequence) specifies MNHEY as CDR1 and SMNVEV as CDR2. The CDR3 has 14 amino acids, counting the end cysteine and phenylalanine. The kept DNA is CDR3 alone, 42 bases in frame from the first base. The receptor comes from a woman between 40 and 55 years old in good health and CMV-seropositive. Sample: PBMCs. The chain links TRBV27 with TRBJ2-1; 8 middle bases align to TRBD1. This receptor has the CDR3 CASKRQGSGNEQFF. The bases are TGTGCCAGCAAAAGACAGGGGTCGGGAAATGAGCAGTTCTTC.